The 6 T cell receptor beta chains below come from one sample, sequenced in a study of cytomegalovirus exposure and HLA in healthy donors. Both 60 Vbeta primers and 13 Jbeta primers went into the PCR. Sequencing was performed with immunoSEQ multiplex PCR; in TCRdb, only in-frame clones are kept and a portion is missing. This table has about 160,000 clones, roughly 80% appearing once. Material: PBMCs. The receptor source for this set is a woman in her thirties or forties in good health and CMV-seronegative.

The chain combines TRBV6-5 with TRBJ2-1; the match to TRBD2 covers 7 bases. The germline CDR1 and CDR2 sequences are MNHEY and SVGAGI. V shed 7 bases and J 6 bases; nucleotides not matched to a gene: 12. This CDR3 has 15 amino acids. The CDR3 DNA reads TGTGCCAGCATCCCATCGGGGGGTTTAGGCAATGAGCAGTTCTTC. Translating gives CASIPSGGLGNEQFF.

This clone was seen more than once but under ten times. The chain joins TRBV6-5 to TRBJ2-7; 8 positions agree with TRBD1. Germline V gene data show CDR1 as MNHEY and CDR2 as SVGAGI. Unmatched junction bases numbered 10, after V lost 6 bases and J lost 3 bases. This CDR3 comprises 15 residues. The CDR3 region is CASSDPAGGGYEQYF. CDR3 nucleotide sequence: TGTGCCAGCAGCGACCCCGCAGGGGGCGGCTACGAGCAGTACTTC.

This sequence joins TRBV4-2 and TRBJ2-7, with 11 positions matching TRBD2. Germline V CDR1 and CDR2: LGHNA, YNFKEQ. V shed 0 bases and J 2 bases; nucleotides not matched to a gene: 15. The CDR3 has 20 residues. The CDR3 sequence: CASSQDSRRASGGRTYEQYF. The CDR3 DNA sequence: TGTGCCAGCAGCCAAGATTCACGTCGAGCTAGCGGGGGGAGAACCTACGAGCAGTACTTC.

The V and J genes are TRBV5-1 and TRBJ2-5, with a tentative D call TRBD2 (6 bases). Germline V gene lookup returns CDR1 SGHRS and CDR2 YFSETQ. Trimming pared 0 bases from V and 4 bases from J, leaving 10 bases between. CDR3 length: 14 amino acids. The CDR3 reads CASSLASGVETQYF. The CDR3 bases are TGCGCCAGCAGCTTGGCGTCGGGGGTAGAGACCCAGTACTTC.

This clone was detected once. The rearrangement joins TRBV5-6 to TRBJ1-1, with TRBD1 as a possible D gene (6 bases). Germline assignment: CDR1 SGHDT and CDR2 YYEEEE. Trimming removed 0 bases from V and 1 base from J, with 10 bases in between. The CDR3 sequence is 15 residues long. The CDR3 region is CASSLGAQGNTEAFF. CDR3 coding DNA: TGTGCCAGCAGCTTGGGTGCACAGGGGAACACTGAAGCTTTCTTT.

The genes are TRBV6-1 and TRBJ2-7; 11 nucleotides agree with TRBD2. The germline CDR1 and CDR2 sequences are MNHNS and SASEGT. V lost 2 bases and J lost 2; bases outside the gene matches: 2. This CDR3 has 15 residues. CDR3 amino acids: CASSETSGGPYEQYF. The CDR3, as DNA: TGTGCCAGCAGTGAAACTAGCGGGGGACCCTACGAGCAGTACTTC.